This T cell receptor (beta chain) originates from a study of early stage breast cancer tumors. Overall study context: About 80% of the 16 invasive tumors were ER+, PR+ and HER2-. Average read coverage per sample was 9 to 10-fold.

CDR3 size: 15 residues. The junction had 5 bases not matched to a gene; V was cut back by 4 bases and J by 0 bases. Germline CDR1 and CDR2: MNHNS and SASEGT. Each sample had two DNA replicates, 0.5 ug blood or about 1.4 ug tissue. Clones were sequenced by immunoSEQ multiplex PCR, and TCRdb holds only the in-frame ones, with some missing. In the table there are 50,000 to 65,000 clones, 75% to 95% of which are singletons. Sequenced sample: blood. The TCR was taken from a person between 65 and 80 years old with breast cancer. J is TRBJ2-7 and V is TRBV6-1, with 8 bases fitting TRBD2. The CDR3 protein is CASSGAGGSSYEQYF. For the CDR3, the DNA is TGTGCCAGCAGTGGGGCGGGGGGATCCTCCTACGAGCAGTACTTC.